This T cell receptor beta chain was documented in a study of T cells expressing NK-cell markers. The authors generated TCR beta cDNA through 5'RACE template switching with UMIs. TCRdb processed the 5' RACE reads again and assigns one entry to each CDR3 protein, with no DNA. The sample table sets out some 140,000 distinct CDR3 sequences. Details on this clonotype: The target antigen is unknown.

The CDR3 consists of 12 residues. Germline CDR1 and CDR2: SGHRS and YFSETQ. Findings and limits, study-wide: One observes that, in a handful of donors, these clonotypes were also the leading ones within the CD3+CD56-NKG2C+ fraction. More than 5 donors showed dominant NKG2C+ clonotypes comprising about 1.0-7.0% of their CD8+ T cells.

The chain combines TRBV5-1 with TRBJ1-2. Sequences were obtained from blood T cells: a sorted CD56 or NKG2C T cell subset, CD4+ or CD8+ T cells, or bulk PBMC T cells (not recorded which). The sequence was obtained from a woman aged 50 to 60 in good health. The CDR3 sequence: CASSLVNYGYTF.